This T cell receptor (beta chain) was observed in a study of early T cells in non-severe SARS-CoV-2 infection. Looking at the study overall: RNA in bulk from unsorted whole blood was sequenced, and chains were unpaired. Study-level results: Anti-spike CD8 responses were favored in VDJdb matching, and private and CD4 specificities were missed.

Points on this clonotype: Its antigen remains unknown.

V lost 6 bases and J lost 8, with 12 bases in between. The CDR3 runs to 12 residues. Germline values: CDR1 MNHNY, CDR2 SVGAGI (reference sequence). Unique molecular identifiers were attached to individual cDNA molecules. MiXCR was run by TCRdb on the 5' RACE reads, yielding one entry per CDR3 protein. Of some 80,000 distinct CDR3 sequences listed, roughly 12% are singletons. The source of this sequence is an adult who was a healthcare worker with PCR-confirmed SARS-CoV-2 infection or an uninfected control (not recorded which). This rearrangement joins TRBV6-6 to TRBJ2-3, with D tentatively TRBD2 (5 bases). Sequenced input: whole blood. The CDR3 protein is CASSHSASTQYF. The CDR3 region has the DNA TGTGCCAGCAGCCATAGCGCTAGTACGCAGTATTTT.